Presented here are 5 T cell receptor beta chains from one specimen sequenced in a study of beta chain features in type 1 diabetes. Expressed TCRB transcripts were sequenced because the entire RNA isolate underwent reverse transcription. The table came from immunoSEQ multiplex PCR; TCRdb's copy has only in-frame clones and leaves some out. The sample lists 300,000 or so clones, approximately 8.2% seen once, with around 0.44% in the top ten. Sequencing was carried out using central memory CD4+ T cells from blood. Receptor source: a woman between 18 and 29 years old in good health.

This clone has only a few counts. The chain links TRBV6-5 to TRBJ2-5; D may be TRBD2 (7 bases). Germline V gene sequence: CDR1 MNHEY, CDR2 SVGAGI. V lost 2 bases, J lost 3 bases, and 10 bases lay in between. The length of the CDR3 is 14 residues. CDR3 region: CASSYRGAEETQYF. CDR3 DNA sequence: TGTGCCAGCAGTTACCGGGGGGCGGAAGAGACCCAGTACTTC.

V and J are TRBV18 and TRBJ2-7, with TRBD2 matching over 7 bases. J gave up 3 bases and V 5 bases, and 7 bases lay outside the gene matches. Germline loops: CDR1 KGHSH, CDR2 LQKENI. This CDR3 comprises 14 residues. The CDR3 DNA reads TGTGCCAGCTCAACCGGACTAGGGAACTACGAGCAGTACTTC. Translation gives CASSTGLGNYEQYF.

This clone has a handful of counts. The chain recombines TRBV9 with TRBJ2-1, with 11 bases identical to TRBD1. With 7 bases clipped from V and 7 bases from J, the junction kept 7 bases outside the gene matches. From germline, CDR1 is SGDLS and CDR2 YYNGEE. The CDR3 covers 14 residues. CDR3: CASGRDRGRNEQFF. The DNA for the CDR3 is TGTGCCAGCGGTCGGGACAGGGGGAGGAATGAGCAGTTCTTC.

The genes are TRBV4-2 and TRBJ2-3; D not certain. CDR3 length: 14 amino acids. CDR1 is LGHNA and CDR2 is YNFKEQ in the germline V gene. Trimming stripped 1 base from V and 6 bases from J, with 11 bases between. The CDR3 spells CASSQVGHKDTQYF. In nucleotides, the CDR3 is TGTGCCAGCAGCCAAGTAGGGCACAAGGATACGCAGTATTTT.

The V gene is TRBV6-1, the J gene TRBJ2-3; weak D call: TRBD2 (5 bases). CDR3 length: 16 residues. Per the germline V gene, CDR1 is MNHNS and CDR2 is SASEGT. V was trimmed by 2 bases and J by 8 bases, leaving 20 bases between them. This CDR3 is CASSERRGLARSTQYF. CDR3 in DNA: TGTGCCAGCAGTGAAAGAAGAGGGCTCGCCCGGAGTACGCAGTATTTT.